The clone carrying this T cell receptor beta chain was seen only a few times. Its antigen remains unidentified. Trimming left V 5 bases short and J 5 bases short, with 7 bases between. The germline CDR1 and CDR2 sequences are MDHEN and SYDVKM. This CDR3 region has 12 residues. The data derive from a study of identical twins. A universal primer site was incorporated via template switching, and the cDNA contained unique molecular identifiers. In TCRdb, the 5' RACE reads were re-called with MiXCR into one record per CDR3 protein. The sample holds 1.5 million to 2 million distinct CDR3 sequences, about 32% seen once. Study results and caveats: Out-of-frame TCR alpha sharing observed in monozygotic twins exceeded model estimates. Excess sharing between twins was weaker in beta out-of-frame sequences. Insertions were fewer in abundant cord blood beta clonotypes, whereas memory repertoires showed none of this pattern.

What was sequenced was cord blood. The origin of this receptor is a newborn girl in good health. This chain uses TRBV28 with TRBJ1-5; no clear D. The CDR3 DNA follows: TGTGCCAGCAGTCTTAACCATCAGCCCCAGCATTTT. It specifies CASSLNHQPQHF.